These 28 T cell receptor beta chains came from one sample sequenced in a study of cytomegalovirus exposure and HLA in healthy donors. It was with 60 Vbeta and 13 Jbeta primers that the PCR ran. Measured with immunoSEQ multiplex PCR; TCRdb has only the in-frame clones, and not every one. The table records 160,000 or so clones, around three quarters of them present only once. The sample was PBMCs. These TCRs come from a man in his forties in good health and CMV-seronegative.

This clone occurred once. This chain links TRBV19 with TRBJ2-2; 11 bases fit TRBD1. V dropped 1 base and J dropped 7; count of bases not matched to a gene: 2. The CDR3 extends over 15 amino acids. CDR1 and CDR2 (germline): LNHDA, SQIVND (reference sequence). The CDR3 protein is CASSIGDRGYGELFF. For the CDR3, the DNA is TGTGCCAGTAGTATAGGGGACAGGGGGTACGGGGAGCTGTTTTTT.

CDR3 sequence: CASRGGQETQYF. The DNA for the CDR3 is TGCGCCAGCAGGGGGGGGCAAGAGACCCAGTACTTC. The chain is built from TRBV10-2 and TRBJ2-5; TRBD2 aligns across 7 bases. The CDR3 covers 12 residues. The ends lost 6 bases at V and 2 bases at J; junction bases unmatched: 0. Germline CDR1 is WSHSY and CDR2 is SAAADI.

This chain joins TRBV25-1 and TRBJ2-3; 12 nucleotides agree with TRBD2. The CDR3 contains 16 residues. Looked up from germline, CDR1 is MGHDK and CDR2 is SYGVNS. V shed 2 bases, J shed 7 bases, and the junction held 7 bases outside the gene matches. The CDR3 is CASSEPTSGRTHTQYF. The CDR3, as DNA: TGTGCCAGCAGTGAACCAACTAGCGGGAGGACCCATACGCAGTATTTT.

This clone was detected only once. CDR3 DNA sequence: TGTGCCAGAAGCCCCTCCGGACAGTCCAATCAGCCCCAGCATTTT. Translating gives CARSPSGQSNQPQHF. The V gene is TRBV5-3, the J gene TRBJ1-5; the D gene is possibly TRBD1 (6 bases). TRBV5-3 is classed as an ORF, of uncertain function. V gave up 4 bases and J gave up 3 bases, with 14 bases separating them. The CDR3 is made up of 15 amino acids.

V usage is TRBV7-6 and J usage is TRBJ1-1, with 7 positions matching TRBD1. V was pared by 7 bases and J by 4 bases, with 12 bases of the junction left unmatched. Germline V gene sequence: CDR1 SGHVS, CDR2 FNYEAQ. The CDR3 runs 15 residues. This chain's CDR3 is CASTPEPGGRTEAFF. DNA for the CDR3: TGTGCCAGCACCCCAGAGCCAGGGGGTCGCACTGAAGCTTTCTTT.

The chain combines TRBV7-9 with TRBJ1-1; D uncertain. V was shortened by 5 bases and J by 4 bases, with 11 bases between the two germline ends. From germline, CDR1 is SEHNR and CDR2 FQNEAQ (reference sequence). There are 13 residues in the CDR3. CDR3 sequence reads: CASSDLSGTEAFF. The DNA of the CDR3 is TGTGCCAGCAGCGACTTATCGGGCACTGAAGCTTTCTTT.

J is TRBJ2-5 and V is TRBV4-3; maybe TRBD1 (6 bases). This CDR3 has 15 amino acids. The V gene lost 1 base and the J gene lost 2 bases, with 11 bases spanning the gap. Germline assignment: CDR1 LGHNA and CDR2 YSLEER. For the CDR3, the DNA is TGCGCCAGCAGCCAAGCAAACAGGGTACAAGAGACCCAGTACTTC. It specifies CASSQANRVQETQYF.

This CDR3 reads CASSQTGTGSGKLFF. CDR3 sequence (DNA): TGCGCCAGCAGCCAGACCGGGACAGGGTCGGGAAAACTGTTTTTT. V is TRBV5-1 and J is TRBJ1-4, with TRBD1 matching 9 bases. CDR1 and CDR2 from the germline V gene are SGHRS and YFSETQ. The CDR3 has 15 residues. V shed 4 bases and J 10 bases; nucleotides not matched to a gene: 11.

The rearrangement uses TRBV5-1 and TRBJ2-5; 14 positions match TRBD2. CDR3 length: 17 amino acids. V gave up 4 bases and J gave up 2 bases; unmatched junction bases: 7. Germline CDR1 is SGHRS and CDR2 is YFSETQ. The CDR3 protein is CASSGGLAGGIQETQYF. The CDR3 DNA reads as TGCGCCAGCAGCGGCGGACTAGCGGGGGGAATACAAGAGACCCAGTACTTC. Together with reference TRBV5-1 and TRBJ2-5, the CDR3 gives the full variable domain: KAGVTQTPRYLIKTRGQQVTLSCSPISGHRSVSWYQQTPGQGLQFLFEYFSETQRNKGNFPGRFSGRQFSNSRSEMNVSTLELGDSALYLCASSGGLAGGIQETQYFGPGTRLLVL.

J is TRBJ2-1 and V is TRBV9, with TRBD2 matching over 16 bases. V gave up 6 bases and J gave up 8 bases; unmatched junction bases: 14. This CDR3 comprises 18 residues. Germline loops: CDR1 SGDLS, CDR2 YYNGEE. For the CDR3, the DNA is TGTGCCAGCACCTTAACCGGGACTAGCGGGGGGGCTCGAGATGAGCAGTTCTTC. This gives the protein CASTLTGTSGGARDEQFF.

The genes are TRBV30 and TRBJ1-4; D ambiguous. This CDR3 region has 13 residues. The germline V and J ends were trimmed by 3 bases and 2 bases, with 7 bases remaining between them. Germline CDR1 and CDR2: GTSNPN and SVGIG (reference sequence). The DNA for the CDR3 is TGTGCCTGGAGGCCGGGGACTAATGAAAAACTGTTTTTT. Amino acids: CAWRPGTNEKLFF.

The V gene is TRBV4-1, the J gene TRBJ2-2, with TRBD1 as a possible D gene (6 bases). The V and J ends lost 4 bases and 6 bases respectively, with 15 bases between them. The germline V gene has CDR1 MGHRA and CDR2 YSYEKL. This CDR3 contains 15 residues. The CDR3 protein is CASSRGGYRAGELFF. For the CDR3, the DNA is TGCGCCAGCAGCCGCGGAGGATACAGGGCCGGGGAGCTGTTTTTT.

This chain connects TRBV11-2 to TRBJ2-1; D is unresolved. The V and J ends lost 5 bases and 0 bases respectively, with 11 bases between them. Looked up from germline, CDR1 is SGHAT and CDR2 is FQNNGV. The CDR3 consists of 15 residues. The CDR3, as DNA: TGTGCCAGCAGCGCGGATATTCGCTCCTACAATGAGCAGTTCTTC. Translation gives CASSADIRSYNEQFF.

This chain joins TRBV10-3 and TRBJ2-1; 8 bases line up with TRBD1. The CDR3 is 13 amino acids. CDR1 and CDR2 (germline): ENHRY, SYGVKD. The J segment lost 7 bases and the V segment lost 10 bases, leaving 9 bases of the junction unmatched. The CDR3 spells CATLRQGANEQFF. The DNA of the CDR3 is TGTGCCACCCTCCGGCAGGGGGCAAATGAGCAGTTCTTC.

This sequence joins TRBV6-1 and TRBJ2-3; the match to TRBD2 covers 9 bases. V was clipped by 4 bases and J by 6 bases; unmatched bases: 8. There are 15 residues in the CDR3. CDR1 MNHNS and CDR2 SASEGT come from the germline V gene. CDR3 region: CASSVGAGGRDTQYF. CDR3 bases: TGTGCCAGCAGTGTAGGAGCGGGGGGCCGCGATACGCAGTATTTT.

The chain carries TRBV4-1 and TRBJ1-2; unclear D gene. V was shortened by 4 bases and J by 4 bases, with 13 bases between the two germline ends. Germline CDR1 is MGHRA and CDR2 is YSYEKL. This CDR3 is built from 14 residues. In DNA form, the CDR3 reads TGCGCCAGCAGCCTGGACTCAGAGTCCTATGGCTACACCTTC. Translation gives CASSLDSESYGYTF.

The V gene is TRBV9, the J gene TRBJ2-5, with TRBD2 as a possible D gene (5 bases). Between the trimmed V and J ends, which lost 0 bases and 5 bases, there was a span of 11 bases. The CDR3 totals 14 residues. Per the germline V gene, CDR1 is SGDLS and CDR2 is YYNGEE. CDR3 nucleotides: TGTGCCAGCAGCGTAGGAGGGAAAGCGGAGACCCAGTACTTC. Its protein product is CASSVGGKAETQYF.

The CDR3 spells CASSGGPYNEQFF. Here the CDR3 DNA reads TGTGCCAGCAGTGGGGGCCCTTACAATGAGCAGTTCTTC. This chain uses TRBV6-4 with TRBJ2-1, with D possibly TRBD1 on 5 matching bases. Germline CDR1 is MRHNA and CDR2 is SNTAGT. The length of the CDR3 is 13 residues. Trimming took 4 bases from V and 4 from J, leaving 8 bases between them.

The chain is built from TRBV5-1 and TRBJ2-5; maybe TRBD1 (5 bases). The V end lost 3 bases, the J end lost 0 bases, and 12 bases lay between the germline ends. Germline CDR1 is SGHRS and CDR2 is YFSETQ. This CDR3 is 15 amino acids long. This CDR3 is CASSYQGRDQETQYF. CDR3 bases: TGCGCCAGCAGCTACCAGGGCAGGGACCAAGAGACCCAGTACTTC.

V and J are TRBV10-1 and TRBJ1-5, with D uncertain. Germline CDR1 WNHNN, CDR2 SYGVQD (reference sequence). The V end lost 0 bases, the J end lost 0 bases, and 12 bases lay between the germline ends. This CDR3 has 17 residues. The CDR3 region has the DNA TGCGCCAGCAGTGAGTCGCGTCGACAATATAGCAATCAGCCCCAGCATTTT. Protein product: CASSESRRQYSNQPQHF.

This clone occurred a few times. The V and J genes are TRBV10-3 and TRBJ2-6, with TRBD2 as a possible D gene (5 bases). Trimming took off 7 bases at V and 0 bases at J, with 7 bases between the two ends. The V gene's germline CDR1 is ENHRY and CDR2 SYGVKD. The CDR3 loop spans 14 amino acids. In DNA form, the CDR3 reads TGTGCCATCAATCGGGACTCTGGGGCCAACGTCCTGACTTTC. Translation: CAINRDSGANVLTF.

This chain connects TRBV5-3 to TRBJ2-2; D may be TRBD2 (6 bases). TRBV5-3 is flagged as an ORF with uncertain function. V was clipped by 1 base and J by 6 bases, with 16 bases between them. This CDR3 is 16 amino acids long. The CDR3 nucleotides read TGTGCCAGAAGCTTGAGTGGGGGGTTATTGGCCGGGGAGCTGTTTTTT. Protein: CARSLSGGLLAGELFF.

The chain recombines TRBV7-7 with TRBJ2-2, with 8 positions matching TRBD2. In germline, CDR1 is SSHAT, CDR2 FNYEAQ (reference sequence). Trimming at V came to 5 bases and at J to 3 bases, leaving 11 bases not matched to a gene. The CDR3 loop spans 17 amino acids. The CDR3 reads CASSPRGSGGHTGELFF. The DNA of the CDR3 is TGTGCCAGCAGCCCGAGGGGTTCGGGGGGGCACACCGGGGAGCTGTTTTTT. Filled out from reference TRBV7-7 and TRBJ2-2, the complete variable domain reads GAGVSQSPRYKVTKRGQDVTLRCDPISSHATLYWYQQALGQGPEFLTYFNYEAQPDKSGLPSDRFSAERPEGSISTLTIQRTEQRDSAMYRCASSPRGSGGHTGELFFGEGSRLTVL.

This chain connects TRBV19 to TRBJ2-5; no firm D call. This CDR3 spans 13 amino acids. The germline V gene encodes CDR1 LNHDA and CDR2 SQIVND (reference sequence). Trimming stripped 5 bases from V and 0 bases from J, with 7 bases between. CDR3 loop: CASSLTYQETQYF. The CDR3 DNA follows: TGTGCCAGTAGTCTAACGTACCAAGAGACCCAGTACTTC.

The sample holds one count of this clone. This sequence joins TRBV7-2 and TRBJ1-2; D is uncertain. Trimming shortened V by 0 bases and J by 1 base, and 9 bases separated the two germline ends. Germline CDR1 SGHTA, CDR2 FQGNSA. The CDR3 has 15 amino acids. CDR3 DNA: TGTGCCAGCAGCTTAGCCAGGATCCTTAACTATGGCTACACCTTC. Protein sequence: CASSLARILNYGYTF.

J is TRBJ1-2 and V is TRBV14; 8 bases match TRBD1. This CDR3 has 15 amino acids. The V and J ends lost 1 base and 7 bases, in that order; junction bases with no gene match: 8. CDR1 SGHDN and CDR2 FVKESK come from the germline V gene. The CDR3 spells CASSQGRPGGGGYTF. CDR3 DNA sequence: TGTGCCAGCAGCCAAGGGCGGCCAGGGGGCGGTGGCTACACCTTC.

CDR3 region: CASRQGLAGETQYF. Here the CDR3 DNA reads TGTGCCAGCAGACAGGGGCTAGCGGGAGAGACCCAGTACTTC. The V call is TRBV2, the J call TRBJ2-5; a weak D match, TRBD2 (8 bases). This CDR3 has 14 residues. Germline V gene data show CDR1 as SNHLY and CDR2 as FYNNEI. V lost 6 bases and J lost 4, with 15 bases in between.

The chain carries TRBV5-1 and TRBJ2-4; weak D call: TRBD1 (5 bases). Trimming shortened V by 6 bases and J by 6 bases, and 28 bases separated the two germline ends. Germline V gene data show CDR1 as SGHRS and CDR2 as YFSETQ. The CDR3 covers 18 residues. The CDR3 is CASKSVMAGRRQRNIQYF. CDR3 bases: TGCGCCAGCAAGTCGGTAATGGCAGGGCGCCGCCAAAGAAACATTCAGTACTTC.